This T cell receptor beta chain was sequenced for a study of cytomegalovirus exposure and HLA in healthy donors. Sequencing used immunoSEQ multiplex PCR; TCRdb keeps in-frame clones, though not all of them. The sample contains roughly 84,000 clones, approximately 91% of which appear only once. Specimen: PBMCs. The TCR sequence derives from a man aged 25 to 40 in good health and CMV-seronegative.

This CDR3 is CASKTGLAGDTGELFF. Here the CDR3 DNA reads TGTGCCAGTAAAACGGGACTAGCGGGAGACACCGGGGAGCTGTTTTTT. The chain has TRBV19 and TRBJ2-2; 14 bases fit TRBD2. The germline gives CDR1 LNHDA, CDR2 SQIVND (reference sequence). CDR3 length: 16 amino acids. After removal of 7 bases from V and 3 bases from J, the junction contained 4 bases not matched to a gene.